This T cell receptor beta chain emerged from a study of T cell responses to AZD1222 COVID-19 vaccine. The study, taken as a whole, reports: The study reported that nearly half of spike-specific TCRs target unmutated variant regions. Baseline serology detected seropositivity in only 5 to 7 AZD1222 recipients. Spike-specific TCR depth and breadth grew after two AZD1222 doses.

Sequenced by immunoSEQ multiplex PCR; TCRdb stores in-frame clones only, minus some. The sample lists 130,000 or so clones, 70% to 90% occurring once. Pooled in the analysis were second doses at about 4 or about 12 weeks. As for this clone: Its antigen is undetermined.

This CDR3 has 14 amino acids. Germline V gene lookup returns CDR1 SGHTA and CDR2 FQGNSA. Germline trimming cut 4 bases from V and 7 bases from J; bases unmatched to any gene: 8. The sequence derives from an adult who received the AZD1222 COVID-19 vaccine. Sequences were derived from peripheral blood, sampled 28 days after the second AZD1222 dose. The J gene is TRBJ1-1, the V gene TRBV7-2, with 8 bases that match TRBD1. The CDR3 loop is CASSSGRGPYEAFF. CDR3 nucleotides: TGTGCCAGCAGCTCCGGCAGGGGGCCGTATGAAGCTTTCTTT.